A single sample is the source of the 21 T cell receptor beta chains below, sequenced in a study of cytomegalovirus exposure and HLA in healthy donors. The PCR contained 60 Vbeta and 13 Jbeta primers. Clones were read by immunoSEQ multiplex PCR, and TCRdb kept only the in-frame ones, dropping some. In the table there are approximately 190,000 clones, roughly 80% of which are singletons. The sequenced sample consisted of PBMCs. All receptors derive from a woman between 18 and 29 years old in good health and CMV-seronegative.

The V and J genes are TRBV7-2 and TRBJ2-7, with a possible D match to TRBD2 (6 bases). CDR1 SGHTA and CDR2 FQGNSA come from the germline V gene. V was trimmed by 5 bases and J by 0 bases, leaving 14 bases between them. This CDR3 contains 15 residues. CDR3 residues: CASSPAGGNSYEQYF. The CDR3 DNA reads TGTGCCAGCAGCCCCGCCGGCGGGAACTCCTACGAGCAGTACTTC.

The chain has TRBV27 and TRBJ2-7; D possibly corresponds to TRBD1 (6 bases). Germline V gene data show CDR1 as MNHEY and CDR2 as SMNVEV (reference sequence). This CDR3 contains 14 residues. Deletions cut 2 bases from V and 7 bases from J, with 15 bases between. CDR3 bases: TGTGCCAGCAGTTTAGAAGGGGGAACCTCGGAGCAGTACTTC. It specifies CASSLEGGTSEQYF.

About this clone: At one end the junction does not follow the germline gene, possibly because of a read error. The chain links TRBV6-6 to TRBJ1-5; TRBD1 is a possible D gene (5 bases). From germline, CDR1 is MNHNY and CDR2 SVGAGI (reference sequence). The CDR3 contains 15 residues. CDR3 residues: CASSDSRESNQPQHF. CDR3 sequence (DNA): TGTGCCAGCAGTGACTCCAGGGAAAGCAATCAGCCCCAGCATTTT.

V gene TRBV6-4 combines with J gene TRBJ1-6; D perhaps matches TRBD1 (5 bases). V gave up 0 bases and J gave up 5 bases, with 5 bases separating them. Germline loops: CDR1 MRHNA, CDR2 SNTAGT. The CDR3 runs to 14 residues. The CDR3 sequence is CASSDSRDNSPLHF. The CDR3 nucleotides read TGTGCCAGCAGTGACTCCAGGGATAATTCACCCCTCCACTTT.

The genes are TRBV6-5 and TRBJ1-2, with D perhaps TRBD1 (6 bases). The CDR3 consists of 15 residues. Germline values: CDR1 MNHEY, CDR2 SVGAGI. The ends were cut back, 6 bases at V and 4 bases at J, with 18 bases in the middle. CDR3 DNA: TGTGCCAGCAGACTCACAGGGATCGAACCCTATGGCTACACCTTC. It encodes CASRLTGIEPYGYTF.

This clone was seen a single time. This rearrangement joins TRBV4-1 to TRBJ1-3; 9 nucleotides match TRBD1. CDR1 and CDR2 (germline): MGHRA, YSYEKL. V gave up 1 base and J gave up 0 bases; unmatched junction bases: 4. This CDR3 contains 17 residues. CDR3 in DNA: TGCGCCAGCAGCCAAGGGGGACAGGGTGGCTCTGGAAACACCATATATTTT. This sequence encodes CASSQGGQGGSGNTIYF.

V usage is TRBV29-1 and J usage is TRBJ2-7, with D perhaps matching TRBD2 (5 bases). From germline, CDR1 is SQVTM and CDR2 ANQGSEA. The CDR3 has 12 residues. The V gene lost 6 bases and the J gene lost 7 bases, with 16 bases spanning the gap. CDR3 loop: CSVTNSVGEQYF. The CDR3 DNA reads as TGCAGCGTGACTAACAGCGTTGGGGAGCAGTACTTC.

In DNA, the CDR3 is TGTGCCAGCAGCTGGGGCCATAAACAAGAGACCCAGTACTTC. It encodes CASSWGHKQETQYF. The genes are TRBV7-2 and TRBJ2-5, with D possibly being TRBD1 (5 bases). V lost 4 bases, J lost 2 bases, and 11 bases lay in between. This CDR3 is built from 14 residues. The germline CDR1 and CDR2 sequences are SGHTA and FQGNSA.

The rearrangement uses TRBV5-6 and TRBJ1-1; D is perhaps TRBD1 (6 bases). This CDR3 spans 16 amino acids. V gave up 2 bases and J gave up 0 bases, with 14 bases separating them. Germline CDR1 and CDR2: SGHDT and YYEEEE. CDR3 loop: CASSLQGVIMNTEAFF. The CDR3 DNA sequence: TGTGCCAGCAGCTTACAGGGCGTTATTATGAACACTGAAGCTTTCTTT.

This chain connects TRBV5-1 to TRBJ2-7, with D tentatively TRBD1 (5 bases). The V end lost 3 bases, the J end lost 2 bases, and 12 bases lay between the germline ends. This CDR3 has 14 residues. CDR1 SGHRS and CDR2 YFSETQ come from the germline V gene. The CDR3 loop reads CASSSGSSAYEQYF. CDR3 nucleotides: TGCGCCAGCAGCTCAGGGTCTTCTGCCTACGAGCAGTACTTC.

Concerning this clone itself: Other DNA sequences in this sample translate to the same CDR3. The chain employs TRBV6-5 and TRBJ1-1, with D possibly being TRBD1 (5 bases). The ends were cut back, 0 bases at V and 5 bases at J, with 16 bases in the middle. Germline V gene sequence: CDR1 MNHEY, CDR2 SVGAGI. There are 16 residues in the CDR3. CDR3 region: CASSYSFTGTNTEAFF. The CDR3 nucleotides read TGTGCCAGCAGTTACTCATTTACAGGAACGAATACTGAAGCTTTCTTT.

The V gene is TRBV2, the J gene TRBJ2-5; no clear D gene. The CDR3 is made up of 14 amino acids. V gave up 6 bases and J gave up 0 bases, with 11 bases separating them. CDR1 and CDR2 from the germline V gene are SNHLY and FYNNEI. CDR3 amino acids: CASRGLQNQETQYF. The CDR3 nucleotides are TGTGCCAGCAGGGGTCTACAGAACCAAGAGACCCAGTACTTC.

The J gene is TRBJ1-6, the V gene TRBV7-8; 8 bases align to TRBD1. The CDR3 spans 15 residues. Trimming at V came to 1 base and at J to 7 bases, leaving 3 bases not matched to a gene. Germline CDR1 reads SGHVS; CDR2 reads FQNEAQ. The CDR3 loop reads CASSLGQGANSPLHF. The CDR3 DNA sequence: TGTGCCAGCAGCTTAGGGCAGGGGGCGAATTCACCCCTCCACTTT. Filled out from reference TRBV7-8 and TRBJ1-6, the complete variable domain reads GAGVSQSPRYKVAKRGQDVALRCDPISGHVSLFWYQQALGQGPEFLTYFQNEAQLDKSGLPSDRFFAERPEGSVSTLKIQRTQQEDSAVYLCASSLGQGANSPLHFGNGTRLTVT.

The gene calls are TRBV25-1 and TRBJ2-5; TRBD2 agrees at 11 bases. Germline lookup yields CDR1 MGHDK and CDR2 SYGVNS. Trimming took 5 bases from V and 3 from J; bases not matched to a gene: 14. This CDR3 is 18 amino acids long. CDR3 region: CASSPYLAGGNGKETQYF. The DNA for the CDR3 is TGTGCCAGCAGTCCTTACCTAGCGGGGGGAAATGGCAAAGAGACCCAGTACTTC.

This clone came up a few times. The chain carries TRBV6-5 and TRBJ1-1; 12 nucleotides match TRBD1. This CDR3 region has 15 residues. J gave up 5 bases and V 6 bases, and 7 bases lay outside the gene matches. Germline CDR1 is MNHEY and CDR2 is SVGAGI. In nucleotides, the CDR3 is TGTGCCAGCAGAACCGGGACAGGGGGCTCTACTGAAGCTTTCTTT. This sequence encodes CASRTGTGGSTEAFF.

This clone occurred once. The chain combines TRBV5-1 with TRBJ2-1, with TRBD1 matching 9 bases. Germline V CDR1 and CDR2: SGHRS, YFSETQ. CDR3 length: 15 amino acids. Trimming removed 0 bases from V and 6 bases from J; junction bases left unmatched: 4. The CDR3 bases are TGCGCCAGCAGCTTGGTGGGACAGGGAGGCAATGAGCAGTTCTTC. This encodes CASSLVGQGGNEQFF. Supplemented by reference TRBV5-1 and TRBJ2-1, the full variable domain reads KAGVTQTPRYLIKTRGQQVTLSCSPISGHRSVSWYQQTPGQGLQFLFEYFSETQRNKGNFPGRFSGRQFSNSRSEMNVSTLELGDSALYLCASSLVGQGGNEQFFGPGTRLTVL.

The chain employs TRBV27 and TRBJ2-5; TRBD2 agrees at 8 bases. Germline V gene lookup returns CDR1 MNHEY and CDR2 SMNVEV (reference sequence). There are 15 residues in the CDR3. V gave up 2 bases and J gave up 5 bases; unmatched junction bases: 7. This CDR3 is CASSLKDGREETQYF. The CDR3 nucleotides are TGTGCCAGCAGTTTAAAAGACGGGAGGGAGGAGACCCAGTACTTC.

The J gene is TRBJ1-4, the V gene TRBV6-6, with D uncertain. Between the trimmed V and J ends, which lost 2 bases and 6 bases, there was a span of 7 bases. This CDR3 is 13 amino acids long. Germline lookup yields CDR1 MNHNY and CDR2 SVGAGI (reference sequence). The CDR3 loop is CASSYSVDEKLFF. CDR3 bases: TGTGCCAGCAGTTACAGCGTGGATGAAAAACTGTTTTTT.

The chain is built from TRBV29-1 and TRBJ1-1; no clear D. Germline CDR1 SQVTM, CDR2 ANQGSEA. V was shortened by 3 bases and J by 3 bases, with 14 bases between the two germline ends. The length of the CDR3 is 14 residues. The CDR3, as DNA: TGCAGCGTTGAGGTCCGGGGAGTGGACACTGAAGCTTTCTTT. It yields the protein CSVEVRGVDTEAFF.

The chain employs TRBV18 and TRBJ1-1; D is possibly TRBD1 (5 bases). Deletions cut 0 bases from V and 3 bases from J, with 14 bases between. The CDR3 covers 16 residues. Germline V gives CDR1 KGHSH, CDR2 LQKENI. CDR3 DNA: TGTGCCAGCTCACCACCTTCTAGACAGATACACACTGAAGCTTTCTTT. It translates to CASSPPSRQIHTEAFF. Full variable domain (outside the CDR3, taken from reference TRBV18 and TRBJ1-1): NAGVMQNPRHLVRRRGQEARLRCSPMKGHSHVYWYRQLPEEGLKFMVYLQKENIIDESGMPKERFSAEFPKEGPSILRIQQVVRGDSAAYFCASSPPSRQIHTEAFFGQGTRLTVV.

The gene calls are TRBV7-9 and TRBJ1-2, with D perhaps matching TRBD1 (6 bases). Germline V gives CDR1 SEHNR, CDR2 FQNEAQ (reference sequence). The CDR3 loop spans 18 amino acids. V was clipped by 4 bases and J by 0 bases, with 21 bases between them. Written as DNA, the CDR3 is TGTGCCAGCAGCTCAACTAGGACAGAACTACTTACTAACTATGGCTACACCTTC. Amino acids: CASSSTRTELLTNYGYTF.